The TCR beta chain described here comes from a study of CD8+CD57+ T cells in acquired aplastic anemia. Looking at the study overall: Quantities of DNA derived from sorted CD4+ and CD8+ cells averaged around 3 ug.

For CDR3 and TCR beta VDJ profiling, genomic DNA was the template used. TCRdb recomputed calls from the reads with MiXCR, one row per CDR3 protein. The sample holds some 130,000 distinct CDR3 sequences, approximately 41% seen once. Germline loops: CDR1 ENHRY, CDR2 SYGVKD. Trimming stripped 0 bases from V and 0 bases from J, with 4 bases between. This CDR3 is 14 amino acids long. Study conclusions and caveats: Almost 30 CD8+ CDR3 sequences occurred in both the patients and the controls. Patients and healthy controls showed no significant CD8+ Simpson's diversity difference.

This clonotype has ten or more counts. Its antigen is as yet unknown. The rearrangement joins TRBV10-3 to TRBJ2-3; no clear D. The TCR originated in a human donor in good health, serving as a control. The source material was sorted CD4+, CD8+, or CD8+CD57+ T cells (not recorded which) from PBMCs. CDR3 sequence: CAISESDSTDTQYF. The DNA for the CDR3 is TGTGCCATCAGTGAGTCGGATAGCACAGATACGCAGTATTTT.